One and the same sample provided the 22 T cell receptor beta chains below, sequenced in a study of regulatory T cells in long-lasting Graves disease. Arm-PCR with iRepertoire HTBI primers amplified the CDR3 regions for these TCR beta libraries. TCRdb redid the calling of the multiplex PCR reads with MiXCR, one entry per CDR3 protein. The sample holds 400,000 to 550,000 distinct CDR3 sequences; less than 20% are singletons and the top ten take about 10%. Time point of the sample: newly diagnosed GD, antithyroid drugs for less than 3 months. Isolated PBMC RNA provided the starting material for the TCR library. These data were also reused for a study on T cells in Graves' hyperthyroidism and ophthalmopathy.

Material: peripheral blood mononuclear cells (PBMCs), obtained at new diagnosis, from a patient treated with antithyroid drugs. The receptors derive from a woman aged 25-40 years with Graves disease.

With respect to this clonotype: A much larger clone lies one base from this, so it may be a read error. Here the CDR3 reads CASSYDRGVYAAGNTGELSF. For the CDR3, the DNA is TGTGCCAGCAGTTACGACCGTGGGGTCTATGCTGCGGGGAACACCGGGGAGCTGTCTTTT. The chain couples TRBV6-2 or TRBV6-3 to TRBJ2-2; maybe TRBD2 (6 bases). This CDR3 region has 20 residues. Germline CDR1 and CDR2: MNHEY and SVGEGT.

The rearrangement uses TRBV7-9 and TRBJ2-2; D not resolved. V was trimmed by 2 bases and J by 2 bases, leaving 9 bases between them. The CDR3 length is 15 residues. CDR1 SEHNR and CDR2 FQNEAQ come from the germline V gene (reference sequence). CDR3 DNA sequence: TGTGCCAGCAGCTTACGTCCAGCTAACACCGGGGAGCTGTTTTTT. Its translation is CASSLRPANTGELFF.

The sample holds many counts of this clonotype. The chain is built from TRBV20-1 and TRBJ2-1, with D perhaps matching TRBD2 (5 bases). This CDR3 has 15 amino acids. V was trimmed by 0 bases and J by 7 bases, leaving 16 bases between them. Germline lookup yields CDR1 DFQATT and CDR2 SNEGSKA (reference sequence). Here the CDR3 reads CSARDNRGPGNEQFF. The CDR3 DNA reads as TGCAGTGCTAGAGATAATAGAGGGCCGGGGAATGAGCAGTTCTTC.

V gene TRBV28 combines with J gene TRBJ2-5; D is ambiguous. The CDR3 sequence is 15 residues long. V shed 3 bases and J shed 2 bases, with 13 bases lying between them. From germline, CDR1 is MDHEN and CDR2 SYDVKM. CDR3 nucleotides: TGTGCCAGCAGTTTTGGGGAAGAAACACAAGAGACCCAGTACTTC. This encodes CASSFGEETQETQYF.

Worth noting for this clonotype: This may be a read error, as it is one base from a much larger clone. The V gene is TRBV20-1, the J gene TRBJ2-5; 9 nucleotides line up with TRBD1. The germline gives CDR1 DFQATT, CDR2 SNEGSKA (reference sequence). CDR3 length: 15 amino acids. The chain's CDR3 is CSATGDGQGWETHYF. The CDR3 nucleotides read TGCAGTGCTACGGGTGACGGACAGGGGTGGGAGACCCACTACTTC.

There are many counts of this clonotype. V and J are TRBV27 and TRBJ2-1; a weak D match, TRBD2 (5 bases). With 4 bases removed from V and 4 bases from J, the gap between germline ends came to 14 bases. Germline loops: CDR1 MNHEY, CDR2 SMNVEV (reference sequence). The CDR3 is 15 amino acids. CDR3 in DNA: TGTGCCAGCAGTTGGGAACGGGAAGCTTACAATGAGCAGTTCTTC. Its protein is CASSWEREAYNEQFF.

This clonotype was seen ten or more times. The chain links TRBV7-2 to TRBJ1-2, with 10 bases identical to TRBD1. The trim removed 4 bases at V and 4 bases at J, leaving 3 bases unmatched. The germline V gene encodes CDR1 SGHTA and CDR2 FQGNSA. The CDR3 is made up of 14 amino acids. CDR3 nucleotide sequence: TGTGCCAGCAGCTCCAGGACAGGGGGCTATGGCTACACCTTC. Protein sequence: CASSSRTGGYGYTF.

This chain joins TRBV28 and TRBJ1-1; no clear D. This CDR3 spans 15 amino acids. Germline assignment: CDR1 MDHEN and CDR2 SYDVKM. Trimming cost V 2 bases and J 0 bases, with 10 bases left between them. The chain's CDR3 is CASSLGQRLNTEAFF. The CDR3 region has the DNA TGTGCCAGCAGTTTAGGGCAGCGACTGAACACTGAAGCTTTCTTT.

CDR3 sequence: CASSDTIGGLNTEAFF. Here the CDR3 DNA reads TGTGCCAGCTCAGACACGATAGGGGGACTGAACACTGAAGCTTTCTTT. The gene calls are TRBV18 and TRBJ1-1; a weak D match, TRBD1 (6 bases). Per germline, CDR1 KGHSH and CDR2 LQKENI. V lost 5 bases and J lost 0, with 16 bases in between. This CDR3 has 16 residues. Variable domain in full (rest from reference TRBV18 and TRBJ1-1): NAGVMQNPRHLVRRRGQEARLRCSPMKGHSHVYWYRQLPEEGLKFMVYLQKENIIDESGMPKERFSAEFPKEGPSILRIQQVVRGDSAAYFCASSDTIGGLNTEAFFGQGTRLTVV.

This clonotype has at least ten counts. V and J are TRBV11-2 and TRBJ2-5; 8 nucleotides agree with TRBD2. The ends lost 11 bases at V and 0 bases at J; junction bases unmatched: 2. The germline V gene encodes CDR1 SGHAT and CDR2 FQNNGV. The CDR3 consists of 12 residues. Here the CDR3 reads CAEREYQETQYF. CDR3 nucleotides: TGTGCCGAGCGGGAGTACCAAGAGACCCAGTACTTC. The complete variable domain, with remaining parts taken from reference TRBV11-2 and TRBJ2-5, reads EAGVAQSPRYKIIEKRQSVAFWCNPISGHATLYWYQQILGQGPKLLIQFQNNGVVDDSQLPKDRFSAERLKGVDSTLKIQPAKLEDSAVYLCAEREYQETQYFGPGTRLLVL.

A single count supports this clonotype. V and J are TRBV6-1 and TRBJ2-5; 8 bases line up with TRBD2. The CDR3 sequence is 14 residues long. V trimming: 6 bases; J trimming: 4 bases; junction bases outside the gene matches: 7. CDR1 MNHNS and CDR2 SASEGT come from the germline V gene. CDR3 amino acids: CASRQAGAPETQYF. The CDR3, as DNA: TGTGCCAGCAGGCAAGCGGGAGCCCCAGAGACCCAGTACTTC.

V and J are TRBV5-1 and TRBJ2-1, with 10 bases lining up with TRBD2. The ends lost 5 bases at V and 2 bases at J; junction bases unmatched: 10. The CDR3 loop spans 17 amino acids. CDR1 and CDR2 (germline): SGHRS, YFSETQ. In DNA form, the CDR3 reads TGCGCCAGCAGTCTCCCTTCTAGCGGGAGTACCTACAATGAGCAGTTCTTC. Its protein is CASSLPSSGSTYNEQFF.

This clonotype was seen at least ten times. CDR3 nucleotides: TGTGCCAGCAGTGGGACTAGCGGGAACCAAGAGACCCAGTACTTC. Translating gives CASSGTSGNQETQYF. This chain joins TRBV6-1 and TRBJ2-5, with 12 bases lining up with TRBD2. With 4 bases clipped from V and 0 bases from J, the junction kept 0 bases outside the gene matches. The germline V gene encodes CDR1 MNHNS and CDR2 SASEGT. This CDR3 region has 15 residues.

This clonotype came up a few times. The V call is TRBV2, the J call TRBJ2-7; 13 positions agree with TRBD2. The CDR3 consists of 15 residues. V lost 3 bases, J lost 6 bases, and 5 bases stayed unmatched. The germline gives CDR1 SNHLY, CDR2 FYNNEI. The DNA for the CDR3 is TGTGCCAGCAGTGATGGACTAGCGGGAGTTGCCGAGCAGTACTTC. As protein: CASSDGLAGVAEQYF.

This chain joins TRBV24-1 and TRBJ2-5; unclear D gene. Germline CDR1 is KGHDR and CDR2 is SFDVKD. The CDR3 has 15 amino acids. Between the trimmed V and J ends, which lost 1 base and 2 bases, there was a span of 10 bases. The DNA of the CDR3 is TGTGCCACCAGTGATTTATCCTCAGAGCAAGAGACCCAGTACTTC. Its protein is CATSDLSSEQETQYF.

This clonotype has a handful of counts. The chain carries TRBV5-8 and TRBJ1-1; tentatively, D is TRBD1 (5 bases). The germline V and J ends were trimmed by 3 bases and 9 bases, with 9 bases remaining between them. Germline V gives CDR1 SGHTS, CDR2 YDEGEE. CDR3 length: 11 residues. CDR3 sequence: CASSYRGKAFF. CDR3 in DNA: TGTGCCAGCAGCTACCGGGGCAAAGCTTTCTTT.

In its sample, this clonotype was seen many times. V is TRBV20-1 and J is TRBJ2-3; possibly TRBD1 or TRBD2 for D (5 bases each). Germline V gene data show CDR1 as DFQATT and CDR2 as SNEGSKA (reference sequence). The ends were cut back, 7 bases at V and 0 bases at J, with 14 bases in the middle. The CDR3 extends over 14 amino acids. CDR3 nucleotides: TGCAGTGGGTGGGGACCCCCGAGCACAGATACGCAGTATTTT. Protein: CSGWGPPSTDTQYF.

In its sample, this clonotype was seen many times. The V call is TRBV7-9, the J call TRBJ1-2, with 7 bases that match TRBD1. The germline V gene has CDR1 SEHNR and CDR2 FQNEAQ (reference sequence). With V trimmed by 6 bases and J by 6 bases, 10 bases remained unmatched. This CDR3 has 14 amino acids. The CDR3 bases are TGTGCCAGCAGGGATGCGACAGGGCCGGATGGCTACACCTTC. Its protein is CASRDATGPDGYTF.

This clonotype appeared a few times. The CDR3: CATSRDSRAGTPGNEQFF. The CDR3, as DNA: TGTGCCACCAGCAGAGATTCCAGGGCCGGGACTCCTGGGAATGAGCAGTTCTTC. The chain recombines TRBV15 with TRBJ2-1; possibly TRBD2 for D (6 bases). The V gene's germline CDR1 is LNHNV and CDR2 YYDKDF (reference sequence). The CDR3 loop spans 18 amino acids. Trimming cost V 0 bases and J 7 bases, with 22 bases left between them.

This clonotype has a count of ten or more. One end of the junction does not line up with germline, which may come from a read error. The genes are TRBV5-1 and TRBJ1-1, with D possibly matching TRBD1 (6 bases). CDR1 is SGHRS and CDR2 is YFSETQ in the germline V gene. The CDR3 extends over 14 amino acids. CDR3: CASSLEGGGTEAFF. In DNA form, the CDR3 reads TGTGCCAGCAGTCTCGAGGGGGGGGGAACTGAAGCTTTCTTT.

V and J are TRBV20-1 and TRBJ2-7, with 13 positions matching TRBD2. The CDR3 is made up of 16 amino acids. Per the germline V gene, CDR1 is DFQATT and CDR2 is SNEGSKA (reference sequence). The J segment lost 3 bases and the V segment lost 2 bases, leaving 7 bases of the junction unmatched. CDR3 sequence: CSARQLRLAGGYEQYF. The DNA for the CDR3 is TGCAGTGCTAGACAATTAAGACTAGCGGGGGGCTACGAGCAGTACTTC.

CDR3 region: CASSIFHSGANVLTF. CDR3 DNA sequence: TGTGCCAGTAGTATTTTCCACTCTGGGGCCAACGTCCTGACTTTC. The V call is TRBV19, the J call TRBJ2-6; D gene ambiguous. V shed 3 bases and J shed 0 bases, with 6 bases lying between them. Germline CDR1 LNHDA, CDR2 SQIVND (reference sequence). CDR3 length: 15 residues.